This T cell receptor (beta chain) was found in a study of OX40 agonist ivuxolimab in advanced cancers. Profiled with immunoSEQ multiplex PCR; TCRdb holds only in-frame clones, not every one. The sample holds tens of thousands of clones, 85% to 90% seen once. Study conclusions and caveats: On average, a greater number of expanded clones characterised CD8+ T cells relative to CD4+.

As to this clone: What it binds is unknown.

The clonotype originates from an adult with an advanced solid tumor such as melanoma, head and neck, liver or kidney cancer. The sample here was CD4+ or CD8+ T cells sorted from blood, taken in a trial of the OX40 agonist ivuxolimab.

CDR3: CASSTAGGGLANEKLFF. The CDR3 bases are TGCGCCAGCAGTACAGCCGGGGGCGGTTTGGCTAATGAAAAACTGTTTTTT. The rearrangement joins TRBV5-1 to TRBJ1-4, with D maybe TRBD1 (6 bases). Trimming cost V 5 bases and J 3 bases, with 20 bases left between them. The CDR3 extends over 17 amino acids. In germline, CDR1 is SGHRS, CDR2 YFSETQ. The full variable domain, with the rest looked up from reference TRBV5-1 and TRBJ1-4, is KAGVTQTPRYLIKTRGQQVTLSCSPISGHRSVSWYQQTPGQGLQFLFEYFSETQRNKGNFPGRFSGRQFSNSRSEMNVSTLELGDSALYLCASSTAGGGLANEKLFFGSGTQLSVL.